This T cell receptor beta chain was documented in a study of graft-versus-host responses after intestinal transplantation. In the case of this clone: Its antigen is not known. This same CDR3 is encoded by further DNA sequences in the sample.

Clones were sequenced by immunoSEQ multiplex PCR, and TCRdb holds only the in-frame ones, with some missing. The sample lists about 88,000 clones; around 90% were seen once. This CDR3 is built from 13 residues. CDR1 MNHEY and CDR2 SVGAGI come from the germline V gene. Deletions cut 2 bases from V and 4 bases from J, with 9 bases between. This clonotype was sampled from a human donor who was the organ donor for an intestinal transplant. The material sequenced was unstimulated CD4+ T cells sorted from spleen or lymph node cells, taken before transplant. The rearrangement links TRBV6-5 to TRBJ2-7, with a tentative D call TRBD2 (6 bases). The CDR3 loop is CASSYGTGYEQYF. Here the CDR3 DNA reads TGTGCCAGCAGTTACGGGACTGGGTACGAGCAGTACTTC.